Sequencing of this TCR beta chain was carried out in a study of blood T cell repertoires in COVID-19. This table comes from immunoSEQ multiplex PCR, and its TCRdb copy is limited to in-frame clones, with some not included. The sample consists of roughly 220,000 clones, around 90% of them appearing once. A COVID-19 case was met by exposed participants within 2 weeks before study entry. The ends lost 6 bases at V and 3 bases at J; junction bases unmatched: 8. CDR1 is ENHRY and CDR2 is SYGVKD in the germline V gene. CDR3 length: 15 residues. V is TRBV10-3 and J is TRBJ2-7; 10 bases fit TRBD1. The receptor was derived from a man aged 30 to 45 who had been exposed to COVID-19. The sequencing input was PBMCs or T cells enriched from blood (not recorded which). CDR3 sequence (DNA): TGTGCCATCAGCGACAGGGGGCGCGGTGACTACGAGCAGTACTTC. It encodes CAISDRGRGDYEQYF.